Below, one T cell receptor beta chain is given with its context. Antigen unknown. TCRdb analysed the 5' RACE reads with MiXCR anew, one entry per CDR3 protein. The data contain around 530,000 distinct CDR3 sequences, 15% of them singletons. These data come from a study of identical twins. Study-level results: The models systematically underestimated how much out-of-frame TCR alpha was shared in monozygotic twins. Carriage of fewer insertions was seen in abundant cord blood beta clonotypes, whereas memory repertoires showed none.

These records were also assigned to another study, of yellow fever vaccine responses in identical twins. That work states: After vaccination, twins' T cell response reportedly seemed partly convergent, partly personalized.

Sequenced: CD4+ T cells sorted from blood. This receptor was obtained from a woman younger than 35 in good health.

DNA of the CDR3: TGTGCCAGCACGGGGGGTAAAGGGGATCAGCCCCAGCATTTT. It translates to CASTGGKGDQPQHF. The chain combines TRBV2 with TRBJ1-5, with D perhaps TRBD1 (5 bases). CDR3 length: 14 amino acids. Germline CDR1 and CDR2: SNHLY and FYNNEI. V lost 7 bases, J lost 5 bases, and 15 bases lay in between.